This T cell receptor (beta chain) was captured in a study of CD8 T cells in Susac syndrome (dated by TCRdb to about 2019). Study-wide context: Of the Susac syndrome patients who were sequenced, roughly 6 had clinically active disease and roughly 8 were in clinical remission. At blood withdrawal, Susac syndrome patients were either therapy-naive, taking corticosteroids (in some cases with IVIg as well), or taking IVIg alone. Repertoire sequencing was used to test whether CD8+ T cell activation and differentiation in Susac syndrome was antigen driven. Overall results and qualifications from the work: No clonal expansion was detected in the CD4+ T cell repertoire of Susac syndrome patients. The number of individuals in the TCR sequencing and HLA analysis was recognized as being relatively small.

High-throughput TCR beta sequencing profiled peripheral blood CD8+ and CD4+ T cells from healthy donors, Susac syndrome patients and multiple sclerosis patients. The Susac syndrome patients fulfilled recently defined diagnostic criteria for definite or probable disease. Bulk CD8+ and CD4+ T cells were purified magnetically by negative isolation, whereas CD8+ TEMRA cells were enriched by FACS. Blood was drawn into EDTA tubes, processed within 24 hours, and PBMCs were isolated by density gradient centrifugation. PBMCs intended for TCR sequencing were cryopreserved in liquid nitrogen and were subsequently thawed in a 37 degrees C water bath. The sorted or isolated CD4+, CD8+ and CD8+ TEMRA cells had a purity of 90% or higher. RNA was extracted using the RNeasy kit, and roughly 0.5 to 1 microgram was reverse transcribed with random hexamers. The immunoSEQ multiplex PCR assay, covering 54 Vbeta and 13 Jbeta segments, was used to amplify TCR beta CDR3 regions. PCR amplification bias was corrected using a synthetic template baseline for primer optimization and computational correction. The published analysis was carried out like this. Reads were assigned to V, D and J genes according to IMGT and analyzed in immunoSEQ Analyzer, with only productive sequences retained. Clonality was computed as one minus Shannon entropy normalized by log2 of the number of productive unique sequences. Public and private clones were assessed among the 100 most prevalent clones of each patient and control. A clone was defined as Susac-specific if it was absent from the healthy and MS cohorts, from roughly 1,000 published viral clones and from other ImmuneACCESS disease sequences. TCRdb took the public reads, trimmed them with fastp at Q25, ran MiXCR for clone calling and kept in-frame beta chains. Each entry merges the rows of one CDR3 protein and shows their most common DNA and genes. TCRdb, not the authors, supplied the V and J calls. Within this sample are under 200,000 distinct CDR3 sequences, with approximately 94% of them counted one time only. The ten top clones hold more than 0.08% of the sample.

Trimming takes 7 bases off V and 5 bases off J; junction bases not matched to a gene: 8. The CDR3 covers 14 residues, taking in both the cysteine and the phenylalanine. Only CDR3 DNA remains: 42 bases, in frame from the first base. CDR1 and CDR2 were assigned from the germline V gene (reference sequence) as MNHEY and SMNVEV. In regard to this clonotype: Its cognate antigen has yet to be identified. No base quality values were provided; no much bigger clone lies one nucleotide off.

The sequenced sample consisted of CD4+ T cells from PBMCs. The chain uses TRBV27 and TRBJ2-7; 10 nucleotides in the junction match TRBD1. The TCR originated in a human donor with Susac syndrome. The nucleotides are TGTGCCAGCAACACCGGGACAGGGGTTGACGAGCAGTACTTC. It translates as CASNTGTGVDEQYF.